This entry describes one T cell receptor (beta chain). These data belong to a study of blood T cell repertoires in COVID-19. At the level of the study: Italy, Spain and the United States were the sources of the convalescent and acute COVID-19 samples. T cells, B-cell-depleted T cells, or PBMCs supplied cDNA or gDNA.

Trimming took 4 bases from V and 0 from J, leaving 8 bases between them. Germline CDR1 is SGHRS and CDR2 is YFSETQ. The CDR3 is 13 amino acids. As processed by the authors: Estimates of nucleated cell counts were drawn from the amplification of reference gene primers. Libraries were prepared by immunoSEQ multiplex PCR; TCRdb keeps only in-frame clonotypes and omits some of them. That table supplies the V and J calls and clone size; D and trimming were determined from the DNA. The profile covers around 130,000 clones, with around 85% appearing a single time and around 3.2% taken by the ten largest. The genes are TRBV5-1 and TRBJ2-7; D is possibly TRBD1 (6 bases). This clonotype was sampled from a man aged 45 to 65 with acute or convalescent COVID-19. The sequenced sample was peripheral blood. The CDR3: CASSEGVSYEQYF. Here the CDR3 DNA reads TGCGCCAGCAGCGAGGGGGTCTCCTACGAGCAGTACTTC.